A single sample gave rise to the 2 T cell receptor beta chains below, sequenced in a study of blood T cell repertoires in COVID-19. This table comes from immunoSEQ multiplex PCR, and its TCRdb copy is limited to in-frame clones, with some not included. The sample has approximately 310,000 clones; approximately 85% are singletons. The specimen sequenced was PBMCs or T cells enriched from blood (not recorded which). The source of these receptors is a man aged 30 to 45 who had recovered from COVID-19.

V usage is TRBV7-9 and J usage is TRBJ1-6; D is ambiguous. V was cut by 4 bases and J by 8 bases, with 15 bases left in between. Germline CDR1 and CDR2: SEHNR and FQNEAQ (reference sequence). The CDR3 totals 15 residues. CDR3 coding DNA: TGTGCCAGCAGCTCTACTACTGCAAAGGATTCACCCCTCCACTTT. Translation gives CASSSTTAKDSPLHF.

The chain couples TRBV4-1 to TRBJ2-7, with 9 bases identical to TRBD1. Losses at the gene ends were 3 bases for V and 6 bases for J; bases not matched to a gene: 12. The CDR3 length is 16 residues. CDR1 is MGHRA and CDR2 is YSYEKL in the germline V gene. DNA for the CDR3: TGCGCCAGCAGCCAGAGGTCGGGACAGGGTCGCCCCGAGCAGTACTTC. Protein: CASSQRSGQGRPEQYF.